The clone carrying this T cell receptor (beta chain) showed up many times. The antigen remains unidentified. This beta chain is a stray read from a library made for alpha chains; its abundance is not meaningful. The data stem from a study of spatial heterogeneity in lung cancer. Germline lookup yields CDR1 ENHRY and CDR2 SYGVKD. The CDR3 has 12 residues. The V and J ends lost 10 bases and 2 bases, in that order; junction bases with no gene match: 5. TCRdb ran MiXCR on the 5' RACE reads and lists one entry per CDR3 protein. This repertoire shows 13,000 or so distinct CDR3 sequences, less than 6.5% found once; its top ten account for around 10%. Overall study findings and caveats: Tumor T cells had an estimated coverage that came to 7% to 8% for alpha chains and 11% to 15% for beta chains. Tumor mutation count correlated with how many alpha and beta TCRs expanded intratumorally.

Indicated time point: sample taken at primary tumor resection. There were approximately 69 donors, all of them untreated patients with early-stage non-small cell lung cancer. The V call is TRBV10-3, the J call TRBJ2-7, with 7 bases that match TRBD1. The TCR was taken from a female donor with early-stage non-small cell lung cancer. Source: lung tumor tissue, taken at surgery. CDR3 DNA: TGTGCCACTGGACAGGCGGCCTACGAGCAGTACTTC. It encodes CATGQAAYEQYF.